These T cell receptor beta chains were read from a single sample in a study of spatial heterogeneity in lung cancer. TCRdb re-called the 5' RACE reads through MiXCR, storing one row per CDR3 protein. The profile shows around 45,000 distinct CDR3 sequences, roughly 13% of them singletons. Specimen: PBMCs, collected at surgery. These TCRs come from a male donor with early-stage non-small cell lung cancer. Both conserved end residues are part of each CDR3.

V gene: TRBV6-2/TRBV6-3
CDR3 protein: CASRYTSNQPQHF

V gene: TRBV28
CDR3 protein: CASSLPPGVHEQYF

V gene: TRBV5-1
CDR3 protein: CASSFVAGSSEQFF

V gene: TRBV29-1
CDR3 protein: CSVEGANQKLFF

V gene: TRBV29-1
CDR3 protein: CSAGQLNQPQHF

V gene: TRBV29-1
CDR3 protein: CSTPGLAVYNEQFF

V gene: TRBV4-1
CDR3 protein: CASSLQGAGAFF

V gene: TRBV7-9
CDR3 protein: CASSLAGTSDTQYF

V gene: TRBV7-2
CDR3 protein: CASSLGQKSYEQYF

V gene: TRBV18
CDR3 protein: CASSQGLAGAYEQYF

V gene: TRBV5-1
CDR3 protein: CASSLGQPNQPQHF

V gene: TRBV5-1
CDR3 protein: CASSRGTPADTQYF

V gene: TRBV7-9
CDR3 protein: CASSAWTGTEQYF

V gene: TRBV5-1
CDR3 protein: CASSLEQGAGELFF

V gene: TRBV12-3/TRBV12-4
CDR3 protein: CASSRGVGNSNQPQHF

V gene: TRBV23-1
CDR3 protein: CASSHLTGKNQPQHF

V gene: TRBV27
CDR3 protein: CASSNAGGPYEQYF

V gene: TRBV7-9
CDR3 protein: CASSGGTATNEKLFF

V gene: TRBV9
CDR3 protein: CASSVGAQGEQYF

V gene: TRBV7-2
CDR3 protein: CASSLGTASYNEQFF

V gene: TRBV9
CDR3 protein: CASSPEDEKLFF

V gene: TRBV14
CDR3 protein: CASSQGQGGSTDTQYF

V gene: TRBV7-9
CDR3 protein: CASSLDLSAQYF

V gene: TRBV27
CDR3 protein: CASSHRDRVYGYTF

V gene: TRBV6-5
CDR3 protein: CASSYSWATGELFF

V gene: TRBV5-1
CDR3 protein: CASSLGDCNSPLHF

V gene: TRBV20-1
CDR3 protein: CSARLSGNYEQYF